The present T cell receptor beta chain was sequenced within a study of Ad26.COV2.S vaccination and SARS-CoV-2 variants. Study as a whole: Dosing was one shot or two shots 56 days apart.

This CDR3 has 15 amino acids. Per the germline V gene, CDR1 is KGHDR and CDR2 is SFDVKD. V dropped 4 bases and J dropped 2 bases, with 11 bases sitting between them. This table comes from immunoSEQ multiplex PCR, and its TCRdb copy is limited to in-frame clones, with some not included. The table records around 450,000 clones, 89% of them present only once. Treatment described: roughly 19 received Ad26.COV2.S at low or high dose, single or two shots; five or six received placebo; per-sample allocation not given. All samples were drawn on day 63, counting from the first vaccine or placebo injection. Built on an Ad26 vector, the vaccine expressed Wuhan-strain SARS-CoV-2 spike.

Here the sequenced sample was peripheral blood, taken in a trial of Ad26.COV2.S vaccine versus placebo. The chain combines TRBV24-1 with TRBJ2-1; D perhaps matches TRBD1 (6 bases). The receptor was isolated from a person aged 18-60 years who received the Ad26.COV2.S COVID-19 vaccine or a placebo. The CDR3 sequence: CATSEVTGAYNEQFF. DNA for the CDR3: TGTGCCACCAGTGAAGTGACAGGAGCCTACAATGAGCAGTTCTTC.